These 26 T cell receptor beta chains were sequenced from one sample in a study of beta chain features in type 1 diabetes. The isolated RNA, all of it, was reverse transcribed, so expressed TCRB transcripts were what got sequenced. Profiling relied on immunoSEQ multiplex PCR, and the TCRdb table lists in-frame clones only, not all of them. The data contain roughly 41,000 clones, about half of them seen just once; the ten biggest clones take up 0.72%. Source material: central memory CD4+ T cells from blood. Receptors were obtained from a woman younger than 30 in good health.

This clone was counted only a few times. The rearrangement links TRBV5-1 to TRBJ2-2, with 7 positions matching TRBD1. With V trimmed by 4 bases and J by 5 bases, 8 bases remained unmatched. The germline V gene encodes CDR1 SGHRS and CDR2 YFSETQ. The CDR3 sequence is 15 residues long. The CDR3 sequence is CASSPETGSTGELFF. CDR3 nucleotide sequence: TGCGCCAGCAGCCCAGAGACAGGGTCGACCGGGGAGCTGTTTTTT. Supplemented by reference TRBV5-1 and TRBJ2-2, the full variable domain reads KAGVTQTPRYLIKTRGQQVTLSCSPISGHRSVSWYQQTPGQGLQFLFEYFSETQRNKGNFPGRFSGRQFSNSRSEMNVSTLELGDSALYLCASSPETGSTGELFFGEGSRLTVL.

This clone was observed a handful of times. J is TRBJ2-1 and V is TRBV5-1, with D possibly TRBD1 on 5 matching bases. V was clipped by 4 bases and J by 12 bases, with 23 bases between them. The CDR3 extends over 15 amino acids. Germline lookup yields CDR1 SGHRS and CDR2 YFSETQ. CDR3 sequence reads: CASSSRSGSESGQFF. Here the CDR3 DNA reads TGCGCCAGCAGCAGCCGTTCAGGGTCTGAATCGGGGCAGTTCTTC.

This clone was detected a few times. The V and J genes are TRBV2 and TRBJ1-4; D possibly corresponds to TRBD1 (5 bases). Germline V gene sequence: CDR1 SNHLY, CDR2 FYNNEI. V was pared by 1 base and J by 5 bases, with 11 bases between. The CDR3 contains 15 residues. CDR3 sequence: CASSEEGVTNEKLFF. The CDR3 nucleotides are TGTGCCAGCAGTGAAGAAGGGGTCACAAATGAAAAACTGTTTTTT.

To note about this clone: This sample also contains other DNA sequences that code for the same CDR3. V and J are TRBV18 and TRBJ2-7, with unresolved D. Germline assignment: CDR1 KGHSH and CDR2 LQKENI. Trimming shortened V by 6 bases and J by 5 bases, and 14 bases separated the two germline ends. The CDR3 runs 13 residues. The CDR3 DNA is TGTGCCAGCTCTCCGGCTTCTAGAAACGAGCAGTACTTC. Amino acids: CASSPASRNEQYF.

The genes are TRBV5-1 and TRBJ2-3, with 8 nucleotides matching TRBD2. V shed 0 bases, J shed 4 bases, and the junction held 7 bases outside the gene matches. This CDR3 has 16 residues. Germline assignment: CDR1 SGHRS and CDR2 YFSETQ. The CDR3: CASSLGGTSGADTQYF. Written as DNA, the CDR3 is TGCGCCAGCAGCTTGGGAGGGACTAGTGGCGCAGATACGCAGTATTTT.

The chain couples TRBV29-1 to TRBJ2-2; 9 nucleotides agree with TRBD1. V was clipped by 2 bases and J by 2 bases; unmatched bases: 3. The CDR3 is 15 residues long. Per the germline V gene, CDR1 is SQVTM and CDR2 is ANQGSEA. The CDR3 DNA follows: TGCAGCGTTGAATGGACAGGGGTTAACACCGGGGAGCTGTTTTTT. This translates into CSVEWTGVNTGELFF.

The chain links TRBV10-1 to TRBJ1-1; perhaps TRBD1 as D (6 bases). CDR3 length: 13 amino acids. V lost 6 bases, J lost 4 bases, and 12 bases lay in between. CDR1 and CDR2 from the germline V gene are WNHNN and SYGVQD (reference sequence). CDR3 region: CASSQGMGTEAFF. The CDR3 DNA is TGCGCCAGCAGCCAGGGGATGGGCACTGAAGCTTTCTTT.

This chain uses TRBV5-4 with TRBJ1-1; D not resolved. Trimming removed 4 bases from V and 8 bases from J, with 21 bases in between. The CDR3 totals 15 residues. Germline CDR1 is SGHNT and CDR2 is YYREEE (reference sequence). The CDR3 DNA reads TGTGCCAGCAGCCCCGAAGAGGGAAGGCCCGGGGAAGCTTTCTTT. Its translation: CASSPEEGRPGEAFF.

The chain recombines TRBV5-1 with TRBJ2-3, with 8 bases that match TRBD2. In germline, CDR1 is SGHRS, CDR2 YFSETQ. The CDR3 extends over 14 amino acids. Unmatched junction bases numbered 1, after V lost 4 bases and J lost 0 bases. CDR3 sequence reads: CASSRGGSTDTQYF. The CDR3 bases are TGCGCCAGCAGCCGGGGGGGAAGCACAGATACGCAGTATTTT. Based on the CDR3 plus reference TRBV5-1 and TRBJ2-3, the full variable domain is KAGVTQTPRYLIKTRGQQVTLSCSPISGHRSVSWYQQTPGQGLQFLFEYFSETQRNKGNFPGRFSGRQFSNSRSEMNVSTLELGDSALYLCASSRGGSTDTQYFGPGTRLTVL.

The V and J genes are TRBV6-5 and TRBJ1-4; D may be TRBD1 (5 bases). Germline CDR1 reads MNHEY; CDR2 reads SVGAGI. The V end was cut by 0 bases, the J end by 0 bases, with 8 bases between. The CDR3 consists of 16 residues. The CDR3 here is CASSYSGGATNEKLFF. DNA of the CDR3: TGTGCCAGCAGTTACTCGGGAGGGGCAACTAATGAAAAACTGTTTTTT.

The table lists this clone with a few counts. V and J are TRBV14 and TRBJ1-3; TRBD1 matches at 7 bases. V shed 1 base and J 2 bases; nucleotides not matched to a gene: 5. Germline CDR1 reads SGHDN; CDR2 reads FVKESK. CDR3 length: 16 residues. CDR3 sequence reads: CASSQAAGGPGNTIYF. CDR3 nucleotides: TGTGCCAGCAGCCAAGCGGCAGGGGGACCTGGAAACACCATATATTTT.

J is TRBJ1-4 and V is TRBV25-1; 7 bases line up with TRBD1. V trimming: 6 bases; J trimming: 4 bases; junction bases outside the gene matches: 11. The CDR3 has 16 residues. Germline-derived CDR1 and CDR2 are MGHDK and SYGVNS. Here the CDR3 DNA reads TGTGCCAGCAGCGTTCCCCTGGGGACAGTTAATGAAAAACTGTTTTTT. Its translation is CASSVPLGTVNEKLFF. The full variable domain, rest sourced from reference TRBV25-1 and TRBJ1-4, is EADIYQTPRYLVIGTGKKITLECSQTMGHDKMYWYQQDPGMELHLIHYSYGVNSTEKGDLSSESTVSRIRTEHFPLTLESARPSHTSQYLCASSVPLGTVNEKLFFGSGTQLSVL.

This clone occurred a few times. This rearrangement joins TRBV4-1 to TRBJ2-3, with TRBD1 identical over 7 bases. The V segment lost 4 bases and the J segment 2 bases; nucleotides outside the gene matches: 6. The CDR3 is 15 amino acids. From germline, CDR1 is MGHRA and CDR2 YSYEKL. In DNA form, the CDR3 reads TGCGCCAGCAGCCTCCGGGACAGCTACACAGATACGCAGTATTTT. Translation gives CASSLRDSYTDTQYF.

The chain joins TRBV10-2 to TRBJ2-1; 10 nucleotides agree with TRBD2. There are 15 residues in the CDR3. V gave up 6 bases and J gave up 4 bases; unmatched junction bases: 6. The germline V gene has CDR1 WSHSY and CDR2 SAAADI. Written as DNA, the CDR3 is TGCGCCAGCAGAAAGCGGGGGGGAGAGTACAATGAGCAGTTCTTC. Translating gives CASRKRGGEYNEQFF.

This clone occurred a few times. The chain combines TRBV7-2 with TRBJ2-2, with TRBD2 matching over 7 bases. Germline CDR1 is SGHTA and CDR2 is FQGNSA. This CDR3 is 14 amino acids long. The J segment lost 1 base and the V segment lost 6 bases, leaving 2 bases of the junction unmatched. The CDR3 DNA sequence: TGTGCCAGCAGGCTAGCGGTGAACACCGGGGAGCTGTTTTTT. It is translated as CASRLAVNTGELFF.

The chain links TRBV2 to TRBJ2-5, with 8 bases aligning to TRBD1. The trim removed 6 bases at V and 2 bases at J, leaving 14 bases unmatched. Germline CDR1 SNHLY, CDR2 FYNNEI. This CDR3 has 17 amino acids. In DNA, the CDR3 is TGTGCCAGCAGCGGCCTCTCTAGGACAGGGAATCAAGAGACCCAGTACTTC. The encoded protein is CASSGLSRTGNQETQYF.

CDR3 DNA: TGTGCCAGTAGGGATTGGACAGTTGCTAACTATGGCTACACCTTC. As protein: CASRDWTVANYGYTF. The gene calls are TRBV19 and TRBJ1-2; D is possibly TRBD1 (6 bases). This CDR3 spans 15 amino acids. Per the germline V gene, CDR1 is LNHDA and CDR2 is SQIVND (reference sequence). V was cut by 6 bases and J by 0 bases, with 14 bases left in between.

The chain has TRBV7-8 and TRBJ2-5, with 12 bases matching TRBD2. The CDR3 totals 16 residues. CDR1 and CDR2 from the germline V gene are SGHVS and FQNEAQ. V lost 4 bases and J lost 5; bases outside the gene matches: 8. The CDR3 DNA reads TGTGCCAGCAGCTGGTCTAGCGGGAGGGCCGGGGAGACCCAGTACTTC. Translation: CASSWSSGRAGETQYF.

The rearrangement uses TRBV7-9 and TRBJ2-2; weak D call: TRBD2 (5 bases). The CDR3 covers 18 residues. The ends were cut back, 1 base at V and 4 bases at J, with 19 bases in the middle. Germline CDR1 reads SEHNR; CDR2 reads FQNEAQ (reference sequence). The CDR3 is CASSLERIPGNPTGELFF. In DNA form, the CDR3 reads TGTGCCAGCAGCTTAGAGCGCATTCCGGGGAATCCCACCGGGGAGCTGTTTTTT.

This clone was found a few times. V is TRBV18 and J is TRBJ2-6, with 7 bases matching TRBD1. The V and J ends lost 2 bases and 3 bases, in that order; junction bases with no gene match: 13. CDR1 and CDR2 from the germline V gene are KGHSH and LQKENI. The CDR3 is 19 residues long. CDR3 bases: TGTGCCAGCTCACCAGCTCGGGACAGAGGAAGACTTGGGGCCAACGTCCTGACTTTC. Its translation: CASSPARDRGRLGANVLTF.

The chain uses TRBV4-2 and TRBJ2-2, with a possible D match to TRBD1 (5 bases). The CDR3 consists of 14 residues. Trimming left V 0 bases short and J 6 bases short, with 8 bases between. CDR1 and CDR2 from the germline V gene are LGHNA and YNFKEQ. CDR3 region: CASSQEQASGELFF. For the CDR3, the DNA is TGTGCCAGCAGCCAAGAACAGGCATCCGGGGAGCTGTTTTTT.

Only one count was recorded for this clone. This chain links TRBV28 with TRBJ2-7; 10 nucleotides align to TRBD2. Unmatched junction bases numbered 7, after V lost 6 bases and J lost 2 bases. The CDR3 is 15 residues long. Germline CDR1 and CDR2: MDHEN and SYDVKM. DNA of the CDR3: TGTGCCAGCAGCCTCAAGCTAGCGGGAGCCTACGAGCAGTACTTC. Its translation: CASSLKLAGAYEQYF.

CDR3 protein: CASSQTRQGARETQYF. The CDR3 nucleotides read TGTGCCAGTAGTCAAACCCGACAGGGGGCTCGTGAGACCCAGTACTTC. This chain joins TRBV19 and TRBJ2-5; 10 bases are shared with TRBD1. The junction had 11 bases not matched to a gene; V was cut back by 5 bases and J by 5 bases. Per germline, CDR1 LNHDA and CDR2 SQIVND (reference sequence). The CDR3 runs 16 residues.

V and J are TRBV6-1 and TRBJ2-7; 11 positions agree with TRBD2. The CDR3 extends over 13 amino acids. The germline V gene has CDR1 MNHNS and CDR2 SASEGT. V trimming: 6 bases; J trimming: 7 bases; junction bases outside the gene matches: 5. CDR3 residues: CASRLAGESEQYF. DNA for the CDR3: TGTGCCAGCAGACTAGCGGGAGAGTCGGAGCAGTACTTC.

The rearrangement uses TRBV27 and TRBJ2-1, with 9 positions matching TRBD2. The CDR3 covers 16 residues. Per the germline V gene, CDR1 is MNHEY and CDR2 is SMNVEV (reference sequence). The V segment lost 0 bases and the J segment 9 bases; nucleotides outside the gene matches: 9. The CDR3 loop is CASSLSGRGGHVEQFF. Here the CDR3 DNA reads TGTGCCAGCAGTTTATCGGGGCGGGGGGGCCACGTTGAGCAGTTCTTC.

The chain carries TRBV19 and TRBJ1-2; TRBD1 is a possible D gene (6 bases). Trimming stripped 6 bases from V and 3 bases from J, with 17 bases between. The CDR3 sequence is 15 residues long. Germline CDR1 and CDR2: LNHDA and SQIVND (reference sequence). The CDR3 DNA is TGTGCCAGTAGCCCAAGCGCAGGGGCGTACTATGGCTACACCTTC. This translates into CASSPSAGAYYGYTF.